Here is one T cell receptor beta chain with its context. The target antigen is unknown. The data originate from a study of response to subunit inactivated influenza vaccine. TCRdb independently ran MiXCR on the RT-PCR reads; one entry per CDR3 protein. The data contain more than 700,000 distinct CDR3 sequences, approximately 21% of them singletons. The V and J ends lost 1 base and 7 bases respectively, with 14 bases between them. Germline V lookup: CDR1 SGHAT, CDR2 FQNNGV. The CDR3 length is 15 residues. Study-wide findings and caveats: Authors suggested seasonal influenza vaccinations each recruit few new T cells.

The sequence came from a man between 45 and 60 years old who received an inactivated influenza vaccine. V is TRBV11-2 and J is TRBJ2-1; D is perhaps TRBD2 (6 bases). Sequences were derived from PBMCs from blood, sampled less than 6 days after vaccination. CDR3 amino acids: CASSLGIAAWNEQFF. The CDR3, as DNA: TGTGCCAGCAGCTTAGGGATAGCGGCGTGGAATGAGCAGTTCTTC.